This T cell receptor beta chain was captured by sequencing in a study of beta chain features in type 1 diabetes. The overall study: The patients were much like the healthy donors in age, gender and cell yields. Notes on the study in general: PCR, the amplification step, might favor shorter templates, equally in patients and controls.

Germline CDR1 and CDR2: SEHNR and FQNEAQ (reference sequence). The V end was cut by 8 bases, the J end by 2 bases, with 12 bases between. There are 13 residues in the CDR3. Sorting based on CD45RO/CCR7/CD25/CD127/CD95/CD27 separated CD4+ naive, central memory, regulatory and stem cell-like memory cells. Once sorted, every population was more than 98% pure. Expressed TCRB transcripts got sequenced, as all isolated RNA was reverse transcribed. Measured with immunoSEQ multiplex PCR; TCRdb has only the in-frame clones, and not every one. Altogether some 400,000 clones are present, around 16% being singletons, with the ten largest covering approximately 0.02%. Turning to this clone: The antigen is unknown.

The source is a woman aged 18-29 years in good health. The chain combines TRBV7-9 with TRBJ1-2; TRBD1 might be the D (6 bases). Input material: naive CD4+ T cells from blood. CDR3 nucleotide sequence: TGTGCCAGCGGTACAGGGAACAACTATGGCTACACCTTC. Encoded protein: CASGTGNNYGYTF.